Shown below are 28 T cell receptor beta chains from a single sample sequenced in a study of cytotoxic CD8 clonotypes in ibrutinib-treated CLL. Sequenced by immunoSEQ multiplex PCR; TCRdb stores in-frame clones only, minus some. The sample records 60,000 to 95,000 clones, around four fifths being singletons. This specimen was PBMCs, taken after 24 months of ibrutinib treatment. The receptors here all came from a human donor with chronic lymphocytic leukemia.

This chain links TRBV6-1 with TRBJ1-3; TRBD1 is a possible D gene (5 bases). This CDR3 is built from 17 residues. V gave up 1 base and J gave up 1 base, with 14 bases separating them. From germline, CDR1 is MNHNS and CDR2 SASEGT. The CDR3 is CASSEVGSRASGNTIYF. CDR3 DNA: TGTGCCAGCAGTGAAGTTGGCAGCAGGGCGTCTGGAAACACCATATATTTT.

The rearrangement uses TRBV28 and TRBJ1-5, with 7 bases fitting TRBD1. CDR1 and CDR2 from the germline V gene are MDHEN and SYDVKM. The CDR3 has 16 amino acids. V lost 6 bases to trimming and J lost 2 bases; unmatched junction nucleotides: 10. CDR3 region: CASRRQGGRGNQPQHF. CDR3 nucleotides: TGTGCCAGCAGGCGGCAGGGGGGTCGGGGCAATCAGCCCCAGCATTTT.

CDR3 coding DNA: TGCGCCAGCAGCTTTGAGACTAACTATGGCTACACCTTC. Protein product: CASSFETNYGYTF. The chain links TRBV5-1 to TRBJ1-2; D gene uncertain. Germline assignment: CDR1 SGHRS and CDR2 YFSETQ. V shed 2 bases and J shed 0 bases, with 5 bases lying between them. CDR3 size: 13 residues. Using reference TRBV5-1 and TRBJ1-2 for the parts outside the CDR3, the full variable domain is KAGVTQTPRYLIKTRGQQVTLSCSPISGHRSVSWYQQTPGQGLQFLFEYFSETQRNKGNFPGRFSGRQFSNSRSEMNVSTLELGDSALYLCASSFETNYGYTFGSGTRLTVV.

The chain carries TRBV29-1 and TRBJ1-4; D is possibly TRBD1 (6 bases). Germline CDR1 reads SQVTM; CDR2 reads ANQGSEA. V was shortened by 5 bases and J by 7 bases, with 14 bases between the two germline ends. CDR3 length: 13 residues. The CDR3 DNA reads TGCAGCGTTCAAAGGGGGGCCGGTGAAAAACTGTTTTTT. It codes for CSVQRGAGEKLFF.

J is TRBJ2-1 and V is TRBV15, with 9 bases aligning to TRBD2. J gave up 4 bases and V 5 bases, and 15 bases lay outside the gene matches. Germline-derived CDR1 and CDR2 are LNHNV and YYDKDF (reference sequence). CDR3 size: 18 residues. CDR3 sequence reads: CATSPRPRTSVLYNEQFF. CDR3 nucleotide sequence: TGTGCCACCAGCCCCCGCCCCAGGACTAGCGTGCTATACAATGAGCAGTTCTTC. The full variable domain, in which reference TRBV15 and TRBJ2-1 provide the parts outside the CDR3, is DAMVIQNPRYQVTQFGKPVTLSCSQTLNHNVMYWYQQKSSQAPKLLFHYYDKDFNNEADTPDNFQSRRPNTSFCFLDIRSPGLGDTAMYLCATSPRPRTSVLYNEQFFGPGTRLTVL.

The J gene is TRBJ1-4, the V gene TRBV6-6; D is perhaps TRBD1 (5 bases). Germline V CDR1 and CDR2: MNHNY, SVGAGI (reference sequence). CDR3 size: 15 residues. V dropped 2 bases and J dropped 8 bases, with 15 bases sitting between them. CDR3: CASSYGDTGGEKLFF. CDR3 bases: TGTGCCAGCAGTTACGGGGATACTGGGGGGGAAAAACTGTTTTTT.

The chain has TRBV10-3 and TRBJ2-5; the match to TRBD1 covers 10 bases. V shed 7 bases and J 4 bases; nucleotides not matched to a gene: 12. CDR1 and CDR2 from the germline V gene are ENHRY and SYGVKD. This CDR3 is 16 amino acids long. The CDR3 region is CAIIPPGQGLRETQYF. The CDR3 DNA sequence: TGTGCCATCATTCCACCGGGACAGGGGTTACGAGAGACCCAGTACTTC.

CDR3 sequence: CASRGGRGQSSYEQYF. CDR3 bases: TGTGCCAGCAGGGGGGGAAGGGGACAGAGCTCCTACGAGCAGTACTTC. This sequence joins TRBV2 and TRBJ2-7; TRBD1 is a possible D gene (7 bases). Germline V gene sequence: CDR1 SNHLY, CDR2 FYNNEI. Deletions cut 6 bases from V and 0 bases from J, with 18 bases between. This CDR3 is 16 amino acids long.

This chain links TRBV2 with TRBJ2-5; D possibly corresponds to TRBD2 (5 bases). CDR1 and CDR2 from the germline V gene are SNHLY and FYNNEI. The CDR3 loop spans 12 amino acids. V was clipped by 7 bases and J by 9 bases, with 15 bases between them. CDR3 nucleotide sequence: TGTGCCAGCACGCTGGACGGGCGGGCCCAGTACTTC. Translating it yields CASTLDGRAQYF. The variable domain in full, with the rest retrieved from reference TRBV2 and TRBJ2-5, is EPEVTQTPSHQVTQMGQEVILRCVPISNHLYFYWYRQILGQKVEFLVSFYNNEISEKSEIFDDQFSVERPDGSNFTLKIRSTKLEDSAMYFCASTLDGRAQYFGPGTRLLVL.

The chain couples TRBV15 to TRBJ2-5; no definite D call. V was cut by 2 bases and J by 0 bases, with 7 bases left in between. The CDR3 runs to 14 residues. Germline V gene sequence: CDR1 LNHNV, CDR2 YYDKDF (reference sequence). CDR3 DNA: TGTGCCACCAGCAGAACACCGTACCAAGAGACCCAGTACTTC. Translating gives CATSRTPYQETQYF.

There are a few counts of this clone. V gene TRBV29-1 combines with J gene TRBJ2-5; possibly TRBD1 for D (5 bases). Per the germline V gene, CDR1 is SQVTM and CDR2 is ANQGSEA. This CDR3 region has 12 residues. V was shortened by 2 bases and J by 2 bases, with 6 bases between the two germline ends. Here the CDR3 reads CSVERQQETQYF. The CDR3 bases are TGCAGCGTTGAACGACAGCAAGAGACCCAGTACTTC.

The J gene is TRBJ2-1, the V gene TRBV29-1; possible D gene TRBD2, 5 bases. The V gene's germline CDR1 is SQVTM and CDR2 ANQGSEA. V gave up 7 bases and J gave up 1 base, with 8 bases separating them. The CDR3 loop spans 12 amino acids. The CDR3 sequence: CSGRESYNEQFF. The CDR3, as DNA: TGCAGCGGACGGGAATCCTACAATGAGCAGTTCTTC.

The CDR3 spells CASSASTTDTQYF. In nucleotides, the CDR3 is TGTGCCAGCTCGGCGTCCACCACAGATACGCAGTATTTT. The rearrangement uses TRBV18 and TRBJ2-3; D is uncertain. Germline lookup yields CDR1 KGHSH and CDR2 LQKENI. Deletions cut 6 bases from V and 2 bases from J, with 9 bases between. CDR3 length: 13 residues.

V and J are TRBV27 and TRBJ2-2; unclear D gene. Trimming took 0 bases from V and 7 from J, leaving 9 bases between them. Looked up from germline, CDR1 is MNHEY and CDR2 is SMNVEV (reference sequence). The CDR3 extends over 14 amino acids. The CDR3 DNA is TGTGCCAGCAGTTTATCGCTGCAGTTCGGGGAGCTGTTTTTT. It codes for CASSLSLQFGELFF.

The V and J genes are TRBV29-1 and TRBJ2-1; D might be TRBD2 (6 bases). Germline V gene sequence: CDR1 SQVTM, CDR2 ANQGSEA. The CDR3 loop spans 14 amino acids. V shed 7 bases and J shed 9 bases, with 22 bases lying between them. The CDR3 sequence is CSGQDGPGVREQFF. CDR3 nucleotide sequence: TGCAGCGGGCAGGACGGCCCGGGGGTCCGTGAGCAGTTCTTC.

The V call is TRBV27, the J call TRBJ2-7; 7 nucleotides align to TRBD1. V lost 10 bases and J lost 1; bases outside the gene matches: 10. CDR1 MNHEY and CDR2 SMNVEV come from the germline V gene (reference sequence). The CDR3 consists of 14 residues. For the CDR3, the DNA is TGTGCCACGGGAAGACAGGGATCTTCCTACGAGCAGTACTTC. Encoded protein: CATGRQGSSYEQYF.

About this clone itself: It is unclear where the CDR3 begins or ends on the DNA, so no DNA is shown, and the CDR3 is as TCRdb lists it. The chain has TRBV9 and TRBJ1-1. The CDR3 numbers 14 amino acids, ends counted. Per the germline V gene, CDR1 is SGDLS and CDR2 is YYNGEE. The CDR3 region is CASSVARGSPKLFF.

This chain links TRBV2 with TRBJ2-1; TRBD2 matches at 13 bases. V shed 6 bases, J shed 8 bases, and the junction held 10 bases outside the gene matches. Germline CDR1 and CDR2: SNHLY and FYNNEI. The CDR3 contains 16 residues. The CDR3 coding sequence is TGTGCCAGCAGCGATATGGGACTAGCGGGAAACTATGAGCAGTTCTTC. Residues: CASSDMGLAGNYEQFF.

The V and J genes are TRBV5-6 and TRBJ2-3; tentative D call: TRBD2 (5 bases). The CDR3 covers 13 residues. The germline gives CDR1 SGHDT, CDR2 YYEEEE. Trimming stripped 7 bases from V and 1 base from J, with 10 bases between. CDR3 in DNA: TGTGCCAGCGGGCGGGCGGGCACAGATACGCAGTATTTT. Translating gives CASGRAGTDTQYF.

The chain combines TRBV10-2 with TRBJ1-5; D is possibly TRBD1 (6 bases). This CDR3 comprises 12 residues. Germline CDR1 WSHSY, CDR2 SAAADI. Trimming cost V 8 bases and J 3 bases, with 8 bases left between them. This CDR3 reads CASGQINQPQHF. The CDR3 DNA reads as TGCGCCAGCGGACAGATCAATCAGCCCCAGCATTTT.

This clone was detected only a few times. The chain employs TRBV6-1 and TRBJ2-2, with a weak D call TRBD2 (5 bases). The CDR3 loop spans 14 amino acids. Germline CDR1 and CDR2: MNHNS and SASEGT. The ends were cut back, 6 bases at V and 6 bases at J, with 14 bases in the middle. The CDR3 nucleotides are TGTGCCAGCAGCGCACCGGGAACAGCCGGGGAGCTGTTTTTT. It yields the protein CASSAPGTAGELFF.

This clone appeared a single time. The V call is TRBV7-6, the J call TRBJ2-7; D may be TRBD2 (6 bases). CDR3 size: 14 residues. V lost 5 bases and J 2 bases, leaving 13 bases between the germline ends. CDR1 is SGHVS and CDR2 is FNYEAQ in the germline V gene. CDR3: CASSPGTVTYEQYF. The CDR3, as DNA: TGTGCCAGCAGCCCGGGGACTGTCACCTACGAGCAGTACTTC.

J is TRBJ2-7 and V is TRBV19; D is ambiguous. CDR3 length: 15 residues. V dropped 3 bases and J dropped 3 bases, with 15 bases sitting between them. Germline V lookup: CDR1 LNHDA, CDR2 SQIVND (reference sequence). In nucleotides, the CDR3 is TGTGCCAGTAGTATCGCGGCTACCGACCTCTACGAGCAGTACTTC. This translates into CASSIAATDLYEQYF.

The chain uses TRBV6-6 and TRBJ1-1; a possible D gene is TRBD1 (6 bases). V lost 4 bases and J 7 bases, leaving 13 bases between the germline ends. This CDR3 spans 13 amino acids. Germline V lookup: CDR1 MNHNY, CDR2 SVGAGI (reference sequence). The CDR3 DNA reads TGTGCCAGCAGTTGGGACATCTCCTTTGAAGCTTTCTTT. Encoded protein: CASSWDISFEAFF.

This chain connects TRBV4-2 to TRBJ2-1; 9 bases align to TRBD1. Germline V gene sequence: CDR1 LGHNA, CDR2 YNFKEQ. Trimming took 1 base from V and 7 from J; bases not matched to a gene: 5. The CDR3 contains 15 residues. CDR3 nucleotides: TGTGCCAGCAGCCAAGCGGGGACAGGGCAAAATGAGCAGTTCTTC. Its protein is CASSQAGTGQNEQFF.

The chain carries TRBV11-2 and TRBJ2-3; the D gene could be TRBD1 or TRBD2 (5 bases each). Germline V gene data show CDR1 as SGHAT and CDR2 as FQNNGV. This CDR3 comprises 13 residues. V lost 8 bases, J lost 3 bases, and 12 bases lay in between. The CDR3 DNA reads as TGTGCCAGCGCACCGAGGGGTACAGATACGCAGTATTTT. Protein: CASAPRGTDTQYF.

Here the CDR3 reads CASSLTGRGSSYEQYF. CDR3 nucleotides: TGTGCCAGCAGCTTAACGGGACGGGGGAGCTCCTACGAGCAGTACTTC. The rearrangement uses TRBV5-5 and TRBJ2-7; TRBD2 is a possible D gene (6 bases). With 2 bases removed from V and 0 bases from J, the gap between germline ends came to 15 bases. The germline V gene has CDR1 SGHKS and CDR2 YYEKEE (reference sequence). The CDR3 spans 16 residues.

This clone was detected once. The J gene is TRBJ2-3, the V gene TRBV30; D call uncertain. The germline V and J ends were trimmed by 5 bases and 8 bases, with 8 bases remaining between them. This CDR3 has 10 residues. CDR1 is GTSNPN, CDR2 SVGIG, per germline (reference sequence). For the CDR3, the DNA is TGTGCCTGGGGTGCCATTACGCAGTATTTT. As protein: CAWGAITQYF.